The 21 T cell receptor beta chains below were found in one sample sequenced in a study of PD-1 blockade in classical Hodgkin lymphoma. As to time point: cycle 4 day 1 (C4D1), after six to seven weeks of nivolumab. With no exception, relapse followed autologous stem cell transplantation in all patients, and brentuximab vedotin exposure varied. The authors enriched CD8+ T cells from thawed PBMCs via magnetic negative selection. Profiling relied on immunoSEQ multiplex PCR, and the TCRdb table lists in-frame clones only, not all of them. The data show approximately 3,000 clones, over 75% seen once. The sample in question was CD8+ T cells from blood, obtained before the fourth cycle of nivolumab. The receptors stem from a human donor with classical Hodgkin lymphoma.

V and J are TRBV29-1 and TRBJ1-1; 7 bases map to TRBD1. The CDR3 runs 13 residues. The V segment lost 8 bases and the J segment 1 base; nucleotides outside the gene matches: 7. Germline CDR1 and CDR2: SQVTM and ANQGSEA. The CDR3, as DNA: TGCAGCATACGACAGGGAAAGAACACTGAAGCTTTCTTT. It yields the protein CSIRQGKNTEAFF.

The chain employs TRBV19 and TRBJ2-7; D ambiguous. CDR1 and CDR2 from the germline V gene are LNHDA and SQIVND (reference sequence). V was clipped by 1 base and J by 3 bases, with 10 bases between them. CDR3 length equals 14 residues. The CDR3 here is CASSIADSVYEQYF. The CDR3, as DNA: TGTGCCAGTAGTATAGCCGACTCGGTCTACGAGCAGTACTTC.

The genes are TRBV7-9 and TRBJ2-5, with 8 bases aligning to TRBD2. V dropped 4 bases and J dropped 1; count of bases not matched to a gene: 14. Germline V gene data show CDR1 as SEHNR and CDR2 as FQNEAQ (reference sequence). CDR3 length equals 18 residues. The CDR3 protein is CASSSGGTRSGLQETQYF. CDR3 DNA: TGTGCCAGCAGCTCGGGAGGGACTCGAAGCGGCCTCCAAGAGACCCAGTACTTC.

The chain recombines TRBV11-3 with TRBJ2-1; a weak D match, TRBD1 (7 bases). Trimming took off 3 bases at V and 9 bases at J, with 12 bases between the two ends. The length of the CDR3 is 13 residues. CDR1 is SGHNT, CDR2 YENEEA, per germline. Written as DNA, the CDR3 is TGTGCCAGCAGCTTCCCAGGGGGAGGTGAGCAGTTCTTC. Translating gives CASSFPGGGEQFF.

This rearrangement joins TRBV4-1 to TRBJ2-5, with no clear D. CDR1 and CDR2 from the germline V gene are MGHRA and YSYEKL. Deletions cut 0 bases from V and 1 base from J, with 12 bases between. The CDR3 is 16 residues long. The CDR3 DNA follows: TGCGCCAGCAGCCAAGAGCCACAGCTAATCCAAGAGACCCAGTACTTC. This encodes CASSQEPQLIQETQYF.

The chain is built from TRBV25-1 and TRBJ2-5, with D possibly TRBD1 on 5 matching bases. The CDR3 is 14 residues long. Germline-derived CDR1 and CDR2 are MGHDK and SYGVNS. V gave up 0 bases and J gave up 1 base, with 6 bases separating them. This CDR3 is CASSEYRVQETQYF. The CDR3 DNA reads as TGTGCCAGCAGTGAATACAGGGTCCAAGAGACCCAGTACTTC.

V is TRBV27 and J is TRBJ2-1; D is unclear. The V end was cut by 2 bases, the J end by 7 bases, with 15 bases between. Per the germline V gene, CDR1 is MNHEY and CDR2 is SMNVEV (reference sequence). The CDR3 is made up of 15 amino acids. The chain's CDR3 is CASSLRSGFQNEQFF. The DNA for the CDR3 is TGTGCCAGCAGTTTAAGGTCAGGTTTCCAAAATGAGCAGTTCTTC.

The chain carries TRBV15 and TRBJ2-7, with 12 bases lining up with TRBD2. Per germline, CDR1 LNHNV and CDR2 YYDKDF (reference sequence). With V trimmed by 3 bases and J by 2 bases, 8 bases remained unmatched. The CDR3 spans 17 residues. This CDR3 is CATSSRTSGDVTYEQYF. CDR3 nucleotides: TGTGCCACCAGCAGCCGGACTAGCGGGGATGTAACCTACGAGCAGTACTTC.

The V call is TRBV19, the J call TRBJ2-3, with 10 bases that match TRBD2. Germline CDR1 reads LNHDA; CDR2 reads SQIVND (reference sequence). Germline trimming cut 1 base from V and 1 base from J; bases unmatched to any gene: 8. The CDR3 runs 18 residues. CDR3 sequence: CASSIASSGSGGTDTQYF. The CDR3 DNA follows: TGTGCCAGTAGTATAGCGTCTAGCGGGAGTGGGGGCACAGATACGCAGTATTTT.

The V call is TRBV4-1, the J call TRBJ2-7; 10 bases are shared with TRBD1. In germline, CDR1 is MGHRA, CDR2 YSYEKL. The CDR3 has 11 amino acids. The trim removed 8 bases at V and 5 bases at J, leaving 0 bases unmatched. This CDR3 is CASGTGDEQYF. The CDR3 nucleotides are TGCGCCAGCGGGACAGGGGACGAGCAGTACTTC.

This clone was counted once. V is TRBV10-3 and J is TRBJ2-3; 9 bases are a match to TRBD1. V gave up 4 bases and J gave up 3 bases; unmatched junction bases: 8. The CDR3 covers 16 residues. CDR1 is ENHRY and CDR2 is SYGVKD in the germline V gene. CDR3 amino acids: CAISAGIGTGTDTQYF. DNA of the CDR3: TGTGCCATCAGTGCGGGGATTGGGACAGGGACAGATACGCAGTATTTT.

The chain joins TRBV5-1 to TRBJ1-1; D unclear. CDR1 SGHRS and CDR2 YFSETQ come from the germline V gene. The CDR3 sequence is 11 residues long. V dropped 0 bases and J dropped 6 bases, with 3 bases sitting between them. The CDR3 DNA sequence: TGCGCCAGCAGCTTGGGGGCTGAAGCTTTCTTT. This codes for CASSLGAEAFF.

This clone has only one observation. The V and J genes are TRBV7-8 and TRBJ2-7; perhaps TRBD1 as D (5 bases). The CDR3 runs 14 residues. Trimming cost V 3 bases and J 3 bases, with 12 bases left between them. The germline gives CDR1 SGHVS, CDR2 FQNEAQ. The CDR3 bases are TGTGCCAGCAGCTTGGACACCCAGTTCTACGAGCAGTACTTC. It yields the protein CASSLDTQFYEQYF.

In nucleotides, the CDR3 is TGTGCCAGCAGCCCAGGGGACATTTCACATGGCTACACCTTC. It translates to CASSPGDISHGYTF. This rearrangement joins TRBV11-2 to TRBJ1-2; possibly TRBD1 for D (6 bases). V was clipped by 5 bases and J by 6 bases, with 16 bases between them. CDR1 is SGHAT, CDR2 FQNNGV, per germline. The CDR3 runs to 14 residues.

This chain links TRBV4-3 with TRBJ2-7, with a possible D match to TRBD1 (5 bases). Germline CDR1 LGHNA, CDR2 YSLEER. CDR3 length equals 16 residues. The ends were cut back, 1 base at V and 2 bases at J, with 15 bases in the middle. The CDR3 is CASSQGSLTAPYEQYF. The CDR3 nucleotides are TGCGCCAGCAGCCAAGGATCCCTGACAGCCCCCTACGAGCAGTACTTC.

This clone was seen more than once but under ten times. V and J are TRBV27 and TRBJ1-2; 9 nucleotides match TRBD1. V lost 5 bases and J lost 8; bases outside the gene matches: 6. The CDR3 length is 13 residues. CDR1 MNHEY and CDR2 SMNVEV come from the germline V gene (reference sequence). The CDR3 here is CASSLQGARGYTF. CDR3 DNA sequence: TGTGCCAGCAGTCTACAGGGGGCGCGAGGCTACACCTTC.

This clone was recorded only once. CDR3 bases: TGTGCCAGCAGGTGGACGGGCGCCTACGAGCAGTACTTC. Its protein is CASRWTGAYEQYF. The rearrangement joins TRBV21-1 to TRBJ2-7. TRBV21-1 is assigned pseudogene status. This CDR3 region has 13 residues.

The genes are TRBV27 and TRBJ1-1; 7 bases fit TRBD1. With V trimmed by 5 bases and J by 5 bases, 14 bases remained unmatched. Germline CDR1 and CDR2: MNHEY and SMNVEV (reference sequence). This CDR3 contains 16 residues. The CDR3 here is CASSGSQGYRLTEAFF. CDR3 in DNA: TGTGCCAGCAGTGGGTCACAGGGGTACCGTTTGACTGAAGCTTTCTTT.

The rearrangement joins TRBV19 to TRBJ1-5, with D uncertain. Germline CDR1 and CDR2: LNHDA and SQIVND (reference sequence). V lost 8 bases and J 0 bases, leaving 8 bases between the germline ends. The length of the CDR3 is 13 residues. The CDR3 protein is CASSQNSNQPQHF. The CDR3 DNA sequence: TGTGCCAGTTCCCAGAATAGCAATCAGCCCCAGCATTTT. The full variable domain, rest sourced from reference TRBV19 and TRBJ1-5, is DGGITQSPKYLFRKEGQNVTLSCEQNLNHDAMYWYRQDPGQGLRLIYYSQIVNDFQKGDIAEGYSVSREKKESFPLTVTSAQKNPTAFYLCASSQNSNQPQHFGDGTRLSIL.

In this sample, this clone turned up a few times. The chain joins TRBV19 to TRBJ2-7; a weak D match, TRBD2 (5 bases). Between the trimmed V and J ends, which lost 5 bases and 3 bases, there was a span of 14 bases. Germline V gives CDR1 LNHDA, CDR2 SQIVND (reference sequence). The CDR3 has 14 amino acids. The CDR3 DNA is TGTGCCAGTAGTCCTGGGGTCCGGGGCTACGAGCAGTACTTC. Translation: CASSPGVRGYEQYF.

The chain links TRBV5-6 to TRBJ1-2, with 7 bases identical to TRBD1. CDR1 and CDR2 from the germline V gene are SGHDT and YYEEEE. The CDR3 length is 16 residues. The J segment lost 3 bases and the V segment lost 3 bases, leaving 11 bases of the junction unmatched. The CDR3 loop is CASSSGTVPPHYGYTF. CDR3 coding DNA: TGTGCCAGCAGCTCCGGGACAGTTCCTCCACACTATGGCTACACCTTC.